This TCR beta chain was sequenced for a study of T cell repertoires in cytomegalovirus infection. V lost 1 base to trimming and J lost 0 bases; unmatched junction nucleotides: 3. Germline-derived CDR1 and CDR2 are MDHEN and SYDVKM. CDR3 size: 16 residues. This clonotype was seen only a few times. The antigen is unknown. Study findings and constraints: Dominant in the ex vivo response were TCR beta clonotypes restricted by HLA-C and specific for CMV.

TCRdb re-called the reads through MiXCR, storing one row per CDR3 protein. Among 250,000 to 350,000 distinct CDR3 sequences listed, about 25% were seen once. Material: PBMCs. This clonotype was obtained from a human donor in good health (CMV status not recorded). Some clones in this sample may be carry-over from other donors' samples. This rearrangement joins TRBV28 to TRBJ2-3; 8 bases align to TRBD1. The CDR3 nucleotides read TGTGCCAGCAGTTTATCGGGACAGGCTAGCACAGATACGCAGTATTTT. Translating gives CASSLSGQASTDTQYF.